Listed below are T cell receptor beta chains from one sample, sequenced in a study of blood T cell repertoires in COVID-19. This table comes from immunoSEQ multiplex PCR, and its TCRdb copy is limited to in-frame clones, with some not included. Here the sample spans tens of thousands of clones, approximately 88% being singletons. Sequencing was done on a sample of peripheral blood. These receptors all stem from a man over 45 with active COVID-19. Both conserved end residues are part of each CDR3. Fields, in order: J gene, D gene, V gene, clone size, CDR3 protein, CDR3 DNA. The D gene is left open where the match is weak. Expanded clones are given a class, and other clones once, few, many or no size at all.

TRBJ1-2	-	TRBV12-3/TRBV12-4	-	CASSLSGSYGYTF	TGTGCCAGCAGTTTGTCGGGTTCCTATGGCTACACCTTC
TRBJ2-3	-	TRBV6-5	-	CASRTESTDTQYF	TGTGCCAGCAGGACAGAGAGCACAGATACGCAGTATTTT
TRBJ2-7	-	TRBV12-3/TRBV12-4	-	CASKGRPYEQYF	TGTGCCAGCAAAGGCAGGCCCTACGAGCAGTACTTC
TRBJ2-2	-	TRBV27	-	CASSLSVGELFF	TGTGCCAGCAGTTTATCCGTCGGGGAGCTGTTTTTT
TRBJ2-3	TRBD2	TRBV18	few	CASSRTATSGRTTDTQYF	TGTGCCAGCTCTCGAACGGCGACTAGCGGGAGGACCACAGATACGCAGTATTTT
TRBJ2-2	-	TRBV7-9	-	CAVGGGANTGELFF	TGTGCCGTGGGAGGAGGGGCGAACACCGGGGAGCTGTTTTTT
TRBJ2-7	-	TRBV28	-	CASSAPGISYEQYF	TGTGCCAGCAGTGCCCCCGGGATCTCCTACGAGCAGTACTTC
TRBJ1-6	-	TRBV14	few	CASSQGVSASFGSPLHF	TGTGCCAGCAGCCAAGGGGTATCGGCCTCCTTCGGGTCACCCCTCCACTTT
TRBJ2-7	TRBD1	TRBV27	-	CASSPTPYYRGQGEQYF	TGTGCCAGCAGTCCTACGCCTTATTACAGGGGGCAGGGCGAGCAGTACTTC
TRBJ2-7	-	TRBV27	-	CASSLSRGSYEQYF	TGTGCCAGCAGTTTATCCAGGGGCTCCTACGAGCAGTACTTC
TRBJ1-3	-	TRBV2	-	CASRARGGSGNTIYF	TGTGCCAGCAGAGCCCGGGGGGGTTCTGGAAACACCATATATTTT
TRBJ1-3	-	TRBV12-3/TRBV12-4	-	CASRRDSGNTIYF	TGTGCCAGCAGGCGGGACTCTGGAAACACCATATATTTT
TRBJ2-5	TRBD2	TRBV5-1	-	CASSGALLAGGVQETQYF	TGCGCCAGCAGCGGCGCCCTCCTAGCGGGGGGGGTACAAGAGACCCAGTACTTC
TRBJ1-2	-	TRBV6-5	-	CASSIGDAYGYTF	TGTGCCAGCAGCATCGGGGATGCTTATGGCTACACCTTC
TRBJ2-6	TRBD1	TRBV6-6	-	CASTGGDSGANVLTF	TGTGCCAGCACAGGGGGAGACTCTGGGGCCAACGTCCTGACTTTC
TRBJ2-3	TRBD1	TRBV7-9	once	CASSTGTGGFTDTQYF	TGTGCCAGCAGCACCGGGACAGGGGGCTTCACAGATACGCAGTATTTT
TRBJ2-7	-	TRBV11-2	-	CASSLKIYSGYPYEQYF	TGTGCCAGCAGCTTAAAAATATACTCGGGATACCCCTACGAGCAGTACTTC
TRBJ2-2	-	TRBV28	-	CASSSLAVNTGELFF	TGTGCCAGCAGTTCACTAGCTGTCAACACCGGGGAGCTGTTTTTT
TRBJ1-2	-	TRBV7-2	-	CASSLGRGNYGYTF	TGTGCCAGCAGCTTAGGGCGGGGTAACTATGGCTACACCTTC
TRBJ2-7	TRBD2	TRBV3-1/TRBV3-2	-	CASSPRLARGYEQYF	TGTGCCAGCAGCCCGCGACTAGCGAGGGGCTACGAGCAGTACTTC
TRBJ2-7	-	TRBV28	-	CASSYTRGEQYF	TGTGCCAGCAGTTATACACGCGGCGAGCAGTACTTC
TRBJ2-7	-	TRBV6-1	-	CASSEAGGEYEQYF	TGTGCCAGCAGTGAAGCCGGAGGGGAATACGAGCAGTACTTC
TRBJ2-7	-	TRBV5-1	-	CASVFRATSPRVWEQYF	TGCGCCAGCGTCTTCCGGGCTACTAGCCCTCGGGTGTGGGAGCAGTACTTC
TRBJ1-2	-	TRBV5-1	-	CASSLDRLNYGYTF	TGCGCCAGCAGCTTGGACAGGCTGAACTATGGCTACACCTTC
TRBJ2-1	TRBD2	TRBV5-6	-	CASSLNEFRLAGGRGQFF	TGTGCCAGCAGCCTTAACGAGTTTAGACTAGCGGGAGGGAGGGGGCAGTTCTTC
TRBJ2-1	TRBD2	TRBV7-2	-	CASSFTSGVPPNEQFF	TGTGCCAGCAGCTTTACTAGCGGGGTCCCTCCCAATGAGCAGTTCTTC
TRBJ1-6	-	TRBV15	-	CATSRVSAGSSYNSPLHF	TGTGCCACCAGCAGAGTTTCGGCGGGGAGCTCCTATAATTCACCCCTCCACTTT
TRBJ1-3	-	TRBV4-1	-	CASSPRISGNTIYF	TGCGCCAGCAGCCCGAGGATCTCTGGAAACACCATATATTTT